What follows are 10 T cell receptor beta chains derived from one specimen sequenced in a study of T cells in Graves' hyperthyroidism and ophthalmopathy. Amplified TCR beta CDR3 regions came from RNA transcripts. Primed by the HTBI set, a first-round RT-PCR was run on the TCR CDR3. TCRdb redid the calling of the multiplex PCR reads with MiXCR, one entry per CDR3 protein. The sample consists of 300,000 to 450,000 distinct CDR3 sequences, 14% of them appearing once. The sample taken for sequencing was blood. The receptors come from a woman in her twenties or thirties with Graves' ophthalmopathy.

This clonotype was seen repeatedly, ten times or more. This chain connects TRBV12-3 or TRBV12-4 to TRBJ2-7; D is unclear. The V and J ends lost 2 bases and 0 bases respectively, with 8 bases between them. This CDR3 has 14 residues. The CDR3 loop reads CASSLISSSYEQYF. The CDR3 bases are TGTGCCAGCAGTTTAATCAGCAGCTCCTACGAGCAGTACTTC.

V gene TRBV20-1 combines with J gene TRBJ1-3; no clear D gene. The V gene's germline CDR1 is DFQATT and CDR2 SNEGSKA (reference sequence). With 3 bases removed from V and 2 bases from J, the gap between germline ends came to 5 bases. The CDR3 runs to 12 residues. CDR3 DNA sequence: TGCAGTGCTAGTCGGGCTGGAAACACCATATATTTT. Protein sequence: CSASRAGNTIYF.

This clonotype was seen repeatedly, ten times or more. The gene calls are TRBV13 and TRBJ1-3, with D unclear. Between the trimmed V and J ends, which lost 5 bases and 1 base, there was a span of 15 bases. This CDR3 has 16 residues. Germline V lookup: CDR1 PRHDT, CDR2 FYEKMQ (reference sequence). Here the CDR3 reads CASSALLGESGNTIYF. In nucleotides, the CDR3 is TGTGCCAGCAGCGCACTCTTGGGTGAATCTGGAAACACCATATATTTT.

Points on this clonotype: Mismatch with germline at one junction end may stem from a read error. The chain recombines TRBV10-3 with TRBJ1-1, with 7 bases lining up with TRBD1. Germline assignment: CDR1 ENHRY and CDR2 SYGVKD. The CDR3 covers 16 residues. CDR3 sequence: CAVSPGTARAEAEAFF. The CDR3 DNA sequence: TGTGCCGTCAGCCCCGGGACAGCTAGGGCCGAGGCTGAAGCTTTCTTT.

This clonotype occurred a few times. A single base separates this from a much larger clone, so it may be a read error. V usage is TRBV7-3 and J usage is TRBJ2-1; 9 nucleotides line up with TRBD2. Trimming at V came to 5 bases and at J to 8 bases, leaving 13 bases not matched to a gene. From germline, CDR1 is SGHTA and CDR2 FQGTGA. The CDR3 has 16 amino acids. The CDR3: CASSLGPGLAEDEQFF. CDR3 sequence (DNA): TGTGCCAGCAGCCTCGGGCCGGGACTAGCCGAGGATGAGCAGTTCTTC.

This clonotype was picked up many times. The genes are TRBV4-2 and TRBJ1-5; D call uncertain. V was cut by 0 bases and J by 5 bases, with 11 bases left in between. CDR3 length equals 15 residues. In germline, CDR1 is LGHNA, CDR2 YNFKEQ. The CDR3 coding sequence is TGTGCCAGCAGCCAAGATTCGGGAACCGATCAGCCCCAGCATTTT. This codes for CASSQDSGTDQPQHF.

The chain couples TRBV29-1 to TRBJ2-2; D gene ambiguous. CDR1 and CDR2 from the germline V gene are SQVTM and ANQGSEA. V lost 1 base and J 1 base, leaving 4 bases between the germline ends. The CDR3 runs to 13 residues. Here the CDR3 DNA reads TGCAGCGTTGAAGTACAGAACACCGGGGAGCTGTTTTTT. This encodes CSVEVQNTGELFF.

The chain combines TRBV19 with TRBJ1-1; the D is unclear. The CDR3 is made up of 17 amino acids. V was pared by 0 bases and J by 0 bases, with 14 bases between. The germline gives CDR1 LNHDA, CDR2 SQIVND (reference sequence). CDR3 nucleotides: TGTGCCAGTAGTATAGAGCGGGTTCGGCAGATGAACACTGAAGCTTTCTTT. This translates into CASSIERVRQMNTEAFF. The full variable domain, rest sourced from reference TRBV19 and TRBJ1-1, is DGGITQSPKYLFRKEGQNVTLSCEQNLNHDAMYWYRQDPGQGLRLIYYSQIVNDFQKGDIAEGYSVSREKKESFPLTVTSAQKNPTAFYLCASSIERVRQMNTEAFFGQGTRLTVV.

Comments on this clonotype: Lacking the conserved final phenylalanine or tryptophan, this CDR3 likely reflects a read error. The rearrangement joins TRBV20-1 to TRBJ2-3, with D possibly TRBD1 on 5 matching bases. Germline assignment: CDR1 DFQATT and CDR2 SNEGSKA (reference sequence). The CDR3 runs 15 residues. V was trimmed by 3 bases and J by 3 bases, leaving 16 bases between them. CDR3 in DNA: TGCAGTGCTAGGAGGCAAGCGCCAGGGACAGATACGCAGTATCTT. It specifies CSARRQAPGTDTQYL.

On this clonotype itself: This may be a read error: a much more frequent sequence differs by one nucleotide. This sequence joins TRBV5-1 and TRBJ1-2; D remains ambiguous. V was clipped by 7 bases and J by 5 bases, with 15 bases between them. Germline-derived CDR1 and CDR2 are SGHRS and YFSETQ. The CDR3 covers 13 residues. The DNA for the CDR3 is TGCGCCAGCGGCTCGATGGCTACTTATGGCTACACCTTC. It codes for CASGSMATYGYTF.